A single sample is the source of the 29 T cell receptor beta chains below, sequenced in a study of blood T cell repertoires in COVID-19. Some clones are missing from TCRdb's copy, which holds only in-frame ones; the method was immunoSEQ multiplex PCR. The sample has 390,000 or so clones; around nine tenths are singletons. Sequenced material: PBMCs or T cells enriched from blood (not recorded which). The receptor source for this set is a woman in her fifties or sixties who had recovered from COVID-19.

The rearrangement links TRBV29-1 to TRBJ2-5; TRBD1 agrees at 8 bases. The CDR3 runs to 13 residues. Germline V gene sequence: CDR1 SQVTM, CDR2 ANQGSEA. V shed 2 bases and J 9 bases; nucleotides not matched to a gene: 8. CDR3 protein: CSVERQGFGAQYF. In DNA, the CDR3 is TGCAGCGTTGAAAGACAGGGGTTTGGGGCCCAGTACTTC.

The chain is built from TRBV19 and TRBJ2-7, with 8 positions matching TRBD1. Germline CDR1 and CDR2: LNHDA and SQIVND (reference sequence). This CDR3 comprises 13 residues. V trimming: 7 bases; J trimming: 1 base; junction bases outside the gene matches: 3. CDR3 region: CASKDRASYEQYF. CDR3 bases: TGTGCCAGTAAGGACAGGGCGTCCTACGAGCAGTACTTC.

This chain links TRBV4-3 with TRBJ2-2, with TRBD2 identical over 10 bases. Germline V gene data show CDR1 as LGHNA and CDR2 as YSLEER. The ends lost 3 bases at V and 5 bases at J; junction bases unmatched: 6. The length of the CDR3 is 16 residues. The CDR3 sequence is CASSQLSGGWTGELFF. Here the CDR3 DNA reads TGCGCCAGCAGCCAGCTTAGCGGGGGGTGGACCGGGGAGCTGTTTTTT.

The chain has TRBV27 and TRBJ2-1; TRBD2 matches 10 bases. The V gene end was trimmed by 7 bases and the J gene end by 5 bases; junction bases not matched to a gene: 5. The V gene's germline CDR1 is MNHEY and CDR2 SMNVEV (reference sequence). This CDR3 comprises 14 residues. The chain's CDR3 is CASTLAGGNNEQFF. The CDR3 region has the DNA TGTGCCAGCACCTTAGCGGGGGGTAACAATGAGCAGTTCTTC.

The DNA of the CDR3 is TGTGCCAGCAGCCAAACCACTAACAGGGCTGAAGCTTTCTTT. Protein sequence: CASSQTTNRAEAFF. V gene TRBV3-1 (or the pseudogene TRBV3-2) combines with J gene TRBJ1-1, with D tentatively TRBD1 (6 bases). The ends were cut back, 2 bases at V and 6 bases at J, with 13 bases in the middle. The CDR3 runs 14 residues. Germline-derived CDR1 and CDR2 are LGHDT and YNNKEL (reference sequence).

The rearrangement links TRBV6-2 or TRBV6-3 to TRBJ2-6, with a possible D match to TRBD1 (5 bases). CDR1 is MNHEY and CDR2 is SVGEGT in the germline V gene. This CDR3 region has 13 residues. Trimming pared 2 bases from V and 9 bases from J, leaving 8 bases between. DNA of the CDR3: TGTGCCAGCAGTTACAGGGGTGTCAACGTCCTGACTTTC. Translating it yields CASSYRGVNVLTF.

The chain couples TRBV29-1 to TRBJ2-7, with D perhaps matching TRBD1 (6 bases). Germline loops: CDR1 SQVTM, CDR2 ANQGSEA. The CDR3 has 11 residues. V shed 1 base and J shed 5 bases, with 6 bases lying between them. The CDR3, as DNA: TGCAGCGTTGAAGGGACAGACGAGCAGTACTTC. It translates to CSVEGTDEQYF.

The V call is TRBV7-2, the J call TRBJ2-7, with unresolved D. V shed 5 bases and J shed 0 bases, with 14 bases lying between them. Looked up from germline, CDR1 is SGHTA and CDR2 is FQGNSA. This CDR3 comprises 15 residues. This chain's CDR3 is CASSPRYSLSYEQYF. The CDR3 DNA sequence: TGTGCCAGCAGCCCCAGATATTCTCTCTCCTACGAGCAGTACTTC. The whole variable domain, filled in from reference TRBV7-2 and TRBJ2-7, reads GAGVSQSPSNKVTEKGKDVELRCDPISGHTALYWYRQSLGQGLEFLIYFQGNSAPDKSGLPSDRFSAERTGGSVSTLTIQRTQQEDSAVYLCASSPRYSLSYEQYFGPGTRLTVT.

CDR3 amino acids: CASSPDPRDIEQETQYF. DNA for the CDR3: TGTGCCAGCAGCCCGGACCCACGGGACATTGAACAAGAGACCCAGTACTTC. This chain joins TRBV11-2 and TRBJ2-5, with D possibly being TRBD1 (6 bases). Trimming removed 5 bases from V and 2 bases from J, with 21 bases in between. Germline lookup yields CDR1 SGHAT and CDR2 FQNNGV. The CDR3 extends over 17 amino acids.

This chain joins TRBV5-1 and TRBJ1-4, with 9 positions matching TRBD1. This CDR3 spans 16 amino acids. V lost 1 base and J lost 2; bases outside the gene matches: 3. CDR1 SGHRS and CDR2 YFSETQ come from the germline V gene. Here the CDR3 reads CASSLTGQGTNEKLFF. CDR3 DNA: TGCGCCAGCAGCTTGACCGGACAGGGGACTAATGAAAAACTGTTTTTT.

The chain couples TRBV5-6 to TRBJ2-7; D call uncertain. Trimming stripped 3 bases from V and 0 bases from J, with 25 bases between. The germline V gene encodes CDR1 SGHDT and CDR2 YYEEEE. This CDR3 comprises 19 residues. CDR3 sequence (DNA): TGTGCCAGCAGCTCGAAATACCGGGTCCAAAAAGGAATCTCCTACGAGCAGTACTTC. The encoded protein is CASSSKYRVQKGISYEQYF. The complete variable domain, with remaining parts taken from reference TRBV5-6 and TRBJ2-7, reads DAGVTQSPTHLIKTRGQQVTLRCSPKSGHDTVSWYQQALGQGPQFIFQYYEEEERQRGNFPDRFSGHQFPNYSSELNVNALLLGDSALYLCASSSKYRVQKGISYEQYFGPGTRLTVT.

The chain is built from TRBV27 and TRBJ2-2, with 11 bases lining up with TRBD1. Germline lookup yields CDR1 MNHEY and CDR2 SMNVEV (reference sequence). This CDR3 is built from 17 residues. J lost 0 bases, V lost 5 bases, and 5 bases had no gene match. The CDR3 DNA sequence: TGTGCCAGCAGTCCCCCGGGACAGGGGGCGAACACCGGGGAGCTGTTTTTT. This translates into CASSPPGQGANTGELFF.

There are a few counts of this clone. This chain connects TRBV4-3 to TRBJ2-7, with unresolved D. Trimming took 0 bases from V and 4 from J, leaving 13 bases between them. This CDR3 has 15 amino acids. Germline V gives CDR1 LGHNA, CDR2 YSLEER. CDR3 DNA: TGCGCCAGCAGCCAAGATATCGGCGGTTCGTACGAGCAGTACTTC. It is translated as CASSQDIGGSYEQYF.

V is TRBV29-1 and J is TRBJ1-4, with 8 bases that match TRBD1. The CDR3 totals 13 residues. Per germline, CDR1 SQVTM and CDR2 ANQGSEA. After removal of 6 bases from V and 6 bases from J, the junction contained 6 bases not matched to a gene. CDR3 DNA sequence: TGCAGCGTCGGAACAGGGGGAGATGAAAAACTGTTTTTT. Translated, it gives CSVGTGGDEKLFF.

This rearrangement joins TRBV6-4 to TRBJ1-1, with D possibly matching TRBD1 (5 bases). CDR1 and CDR2 (germline): MRHNA, SNTAGT. V lost 2 bases and J lost 1, with 5 bases in between. The CDR3 runs to 13 residues. The CDR3 region is CASSDRGNTEAFF. In nucleotides, the CDR3 is TGTGCCAGCAGTGACAGGGGGAACACTGAAGCTTTCTTT.

The chain recombines TRBV25-1 with TRBJ1-4; 9 bases line up with TRBD1. V gave up 3 bases and J gave up 8 bases; unmatched junction bases: 4. The germline CDR1 and CDR2 sequences are MGHDK and SYGVNS. The CDR3 is 14 residues long. The CDR3 DNA is TGTGCCAGCAGTGACGACAGGGGGGGAGAAAAACTGTTTTTT. Translated, it gives CASSDDRGGEKLFF.

The V gene is TRBV5-1, the J gene TRBJ2-2, with D possibly matching TRBD1 (5 bases). CDR1 and CDR2 (germline): SGHRS, YFSETQ. The V end lost 4 bases, the J end lost 6 bases, and 10 bases lay between the germline ends. This CDR3 has 13 amino acids. CDR3: CASSQDSSGELFF. The CDR3 coding sequence is TGCGCCAGCAGCCAAGACAGTTCCGGGGAGCTGTTTTTT.

A remark on this clone: The sample contains more than one DNA sequence encoding this CDR3. This chain uses TRBV2 with TRBJ1-6; 7 nucleotides line up with TRBD1. This CDR3 region has 12 residues. Germline V gives CDR1 SNHLY, CDR2 FYNNEI. Unmatched junction bases numbered 1, after V lost 8 bases and J lost 6 bases. The CDR3 DNA follows: TGTGCCAGCCGGGACAGTAATTCACCCCTCCACTTT. This codes for CASRDSNSPLHF.

The rearrangement uses TRBV28 and TRBJ1-6; TRBD1 might be the D (5 bases). Per the germline V gene, CDR1 is MDHEN and CDR2 is SYDVKM. This CDR3 contains 16 residues. Between the trimmed V and J ends, which lost 3 bases and 0 bases, there was a span of 9 bases. CDR3: CASSFLDSSYNSPLHF. The CDR3 DNA is TGTGCCAGCAGTTTTCTTGACAGCTCCTATAATTCACCCCTCCACTTT.

This chain connects TRBV19 to TRBJ1-3; 8 bases line up with TRBD1. The V and J ends lost 5 bases and 7 bases, in that order; junction bases with no gene match: 7. CDR1 and CDR2 from the germline V gene are LNHDA and SQIVND (reference sequence). The CDR3 is 14 amino acids. CDR3 nucleotides: TGTGCCAGTAGTCTTCGACAGGGGCAGAACACCATATATTTT. Its translation is CASSLRQGQNTIYF.

This chain links TRBV3-1 (or the pseudogene TRBV3-2) with TRBJ1-5; possible D gene TRBD1, 6 bases. Between the trimmed V and J ends, which lost 4 bases and 1 base, there was a span of 8 bases. CDR1 and CDR2 from the germline V gene are LGHDT and YNNKEL (reference sequence). The CDR3 contains 14 residues. The CDR3 is CASSPQGSNQPQHF. CDR3 coding DNA: TGTGCCAGCAGCCCTCAGGGGAGCAATCAGCCCCAGCATTTT.

The chain's CDR3 is CASSPVGSGNSPLHF. The CDR3 nucleotides read TGCGCCAGCAGCCCGGTGGGTTCAGGGAATTCACCCCTCCACTTT. This sequence joins TRBV5-1 and TRBJ1-6, with a possible D match to TRBD1 (5 bases). The CDR3 runs to 15 residues. V lost 4 bases, J lost 7 bases, and 15 bases lay in between. Germline lookup yields CDR1 SGHRS and CDR2 YFSETQ.

This clone was counted a single time. V and J are TRBV5-1 and TRBJ1-1; TRBD1 might be the D (6 bases). CDR1 is SGHRS and CDR2 is YFSETQ in the germline V gene. This CDR3 spans 16 amino acids. The germline V and J ends were trimmed by 4 bases and 1 base, with 17 bases remaining between them. The CDR3 loop is CASSPGTGTRNTEAFF. The DNA for the CDR3 is TGCGCCAGCAGCCCAGGAACCGGGACAAGGAACACTGAAGCTTTCTTT. The full variable domain, its missing parts supplied by reference TRBV5-1 and TRBJ1-1, is KAGVTQTPRYLIKTRGQQVTLSCSPISGHRSVSWYQQTPGQGLQFLFEYFSETQRNKGNFPGRFSGRQFSNSRSEMNVSTLELGDSALYLCASSPGTGTRNTEAFFGQGTRLTVV.

This chain joins TRBV7-9 and TRBJ2-1; D is possibly TRBD1 (6 bases). V lost 6 bases and J 0 bases, leaving 12 bases between the germline ends. This CDR3 is built from 15 residues. In germline, CDR1 is SEHNR, CDR2 FQNEAQ (reference sequence). The CDR3 nucleotides read TGTGCCAGCAGGTCAACAGGGTCCTCCTACAATGAGCAGTTCTTC. This sequence encodes CASRSTGSSYNEQFF.

V usage is TRBV5-8 and J usage is TRBJ2-7; perhaps TRBD1 as D (6 bases). Trimming took off 0 bases at V and 6 bases at J, with 13 bases between the two ends. The CDR3 sequence is 14 residues long. Germline V gene lookup returns CDR1 SGHTS and CDR2 YDEGEE. In DNA form, the CDR3 reads TGTGCCAGCAGCTTGGCTCAGGGGATAGGCGAGCAGTACTTC. It encodes CASSLAQGIGEQYF.

The chain carries TRBV5-1 and TRBJ1-2; D is perhaps TRBD1 (6 bases). This CDR3 spans 13 amino acids. Trimming stripped 1 base from V and 10 bases from J, with 14 bases between. CDR1 and CDR2 from the germline V gene are SGHRS and YFSETQ. CDR3 sequence (DNA): TGCGCCAGCAGCTTGTTACAGGGCCATGACTACACCTTC. This sequence encodes CASSLLQGHDYTF.

The genes are TRBV19 and TRBJ1-6, with 8 bases that match TRBD1. CDR3 length: 16 residues. The V segment lost 4 bases and the J segment 7 bases; nucleotides outside the gene matches: 9. From germline, CDR1 is LNHDA and CDR2 SQIVND (reference sequence). The CDR3 loop is CASSTGTGGGNSPLHF. The CDR3 coding sequence is TGTGCCAGTAGTACTGGGACAGGCGGCGGGAATTCACCCCTCCACTTT. Supplemented by reference TRBV19 and TRBJ1-6, the full variable domain reads DGGITQSPKYLFRKEGQNVTLSCEQNLNHDAMYWYRQDPGQGLRLIYYSQIVNDFQKGDIAEGYSVSREKKESFPLTVTSAQKNPTAFYLCASSTGTGGGNSPLHFGNGTRLTVT.

The V and J genes are TRBV23-1 and TRBJ1-2; D uncertain. TRBV23-1 is placed among ORFs of uncertain function. This CDR3 has 13 amino acids. The V gene lost 4 bases and the J gene lost 2 bases, with 8 bases spanning the gap. The CDR3 sequence: CASSRKRNYGYTF. The CDR3 nucleotides read TGCGCCAGCAGTCGTAAGCGGAACTATGGCTACACCTTC.

This chain links TRBV11-2 with TRBJ1-3; 7 bases match TRBD1. CDR1 and CDR2 (germline): SGHAT, FQNNGV. The CDR3 is 15 residues long. The V segment lost 5 bases and the J segment 2 bases; nucleotides outside the gene matches: 6. Written as DNA, the CDR3 is TGTGCCAGCAGCCCCTTACAGGGGACTGGAAACACCATATATTTT. Its protein product is CASSPLQGTGNTIYF.